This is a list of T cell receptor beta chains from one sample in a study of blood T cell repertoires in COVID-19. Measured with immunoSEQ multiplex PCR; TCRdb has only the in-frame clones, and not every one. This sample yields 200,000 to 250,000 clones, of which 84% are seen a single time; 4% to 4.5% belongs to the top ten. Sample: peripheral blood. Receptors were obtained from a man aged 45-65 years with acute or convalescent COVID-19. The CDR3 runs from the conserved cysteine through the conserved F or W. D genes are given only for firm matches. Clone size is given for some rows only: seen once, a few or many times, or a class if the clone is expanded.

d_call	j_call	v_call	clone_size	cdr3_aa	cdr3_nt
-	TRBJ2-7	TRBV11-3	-	CASRRTAQTLDEQYF	TGTGCCAGCAGACGGACTGCACAGACCCTAGACGAGCAGTACTTC
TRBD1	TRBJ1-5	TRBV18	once	CASSPLRVTGGQPQHF	TGTGCCAGCTCACCACTCCGTGTCACAGGGGGTCAGCCCCAGCATTTT
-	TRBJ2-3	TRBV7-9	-	CASSSTSTDTQYF	TGTGCCAGCAGCTCCACTAGCACAGATACGCAGTATTTT
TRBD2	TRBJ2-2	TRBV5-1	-	CASSELARTGELFF	TGCGCCAGCAGCGAACTAGCGCGGACCGGGGAGCTGTTTTTT
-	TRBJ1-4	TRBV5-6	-	CASSPMTGDEKLFF	TGTGCCAGCAGCCCAATGACAGGTGATGAAAAACTGTTTTTT
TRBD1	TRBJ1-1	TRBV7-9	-	CASLTGGMNTEAFF	TGTGCCAGCTTGACAGGGGGAATGAACACTGAAGCTTTCTTT
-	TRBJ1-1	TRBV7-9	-	CASSPLAGTEAFF	TGTGCCAGCAGCCCGTTAGCGGGCACTGAAGCTTTCTTT
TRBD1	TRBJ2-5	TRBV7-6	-	CATTPLGQGAGETQYF	TGTGCCACCACACCTCTGGGACAGGGGGCGGGTGAGACCCAGTACTTC
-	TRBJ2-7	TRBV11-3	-	CASSPGAYEQYF	TGTGCCAGCAGTCCCGGGGCCTACGAGCAGTACTTC
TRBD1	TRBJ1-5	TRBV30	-	CAWRSGQRDNQPQHF	TGTGCCTGGAGATCGGGACAGAGGGACAATCAGCCCCAGCATTTT
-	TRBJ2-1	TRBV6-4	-	CASASGLNNEQFF	TGTGCCAGCGCCTCGGGACTTAACAATGAGCAGTTCTTC
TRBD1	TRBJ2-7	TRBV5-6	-	CASSLGDRGLYEQYF	TGTGCCAGCAGCTTGGGGGACAGGGGGCTTTACGAGCAGTACTTC
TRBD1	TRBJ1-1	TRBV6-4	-	CASSRDRVATEAFF	TGTGCCAGCAGCCGGGACAGGGTGGCCACTGAAGCTTTCTTT
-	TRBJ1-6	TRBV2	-	CASSDRGARDNSPLHF	TGTGCCAGCAGTGATCGGGGGGCTCGGGATAATTCACCCCTCCACTTT
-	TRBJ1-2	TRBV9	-	CASSEGVIWANYGYTF	TGTGCCAGCAGCGAGGGGGTTATTTGGGCTAACTATGGCTACACCTTC
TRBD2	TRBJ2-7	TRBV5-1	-	CASSFARLAGGSDEQYF	TGCGCCAGCAGCTTCGCACGGCTAGCGGGAGGGAGCGACGAGCAGTACTTC
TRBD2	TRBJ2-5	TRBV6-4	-	CASSDPTSGSTKETQYF	TGTGCCAGCAGTGATCCCACTAGCGGGAGCACCAAAGAGACCCAGTACTTC
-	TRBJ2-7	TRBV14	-	CASSPLARGPYEQYF	TGTGCCAGCAGCCCGTTGGCCAGGGGTCCCTACGAGCAGTACTTC
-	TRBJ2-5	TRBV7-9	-	CASRVGGGARETQYF	TGTGCCAGCAGAGTCGGGGGTGGAGCACGGGAGACCCAGTACTTC
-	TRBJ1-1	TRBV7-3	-	CASSLMAGNTEAFF	TGTGCCAGCAGCTTAATGGCGGGGAACACTGAAGCTTTCTTT
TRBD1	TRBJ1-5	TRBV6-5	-	CASKSRDRVNQPQHF	TGTGCCAGCAAAAGCCGGGACAGGGTGAATCAGCCCCAGCATTTT
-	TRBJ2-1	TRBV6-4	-	CASSHTSRDEQFF	TGTGCCAGCAGTCATACTAGCAGGGATGAGCAGTTCTTC
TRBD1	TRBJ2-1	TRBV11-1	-	CASSLQGSSYNEQFF	TGTGCCAGCAGCCTACAGGGGAGCTCCTACAATGAGCAGTTCTTC
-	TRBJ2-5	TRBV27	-	CASSLSGEDAQETQYF	TGTGCCAGCAGTTTAAGTGGGGAGGACGCCCAAGAGACCCAGTACTTC
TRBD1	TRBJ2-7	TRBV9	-	CASSEGTGGSDEQYF	TGTGCCAGCAGCGAGGGGACAGGGGGTTCAGACGAGCAGTACTTC
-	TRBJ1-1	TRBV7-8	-	CASSLVRQLNTEAFF	TGTGCCAGCAGCTTAGTAAGACAGCTGAACACTGAAGCTTTCTTT
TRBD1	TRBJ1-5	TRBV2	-	CASSEFPFGDSRSNQPQHF	TGTGCCAGCAGTGAATTTCCGTTCGGGGACAGTAGGAGCAATCAGCCCCAGCATTTT
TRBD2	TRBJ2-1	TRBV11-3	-	CASSHGLAGGPGLNEQFF	TGTGCCAGCAGCCATGGACTAGCGGGAGGCCCGGGACTTAATGAGCAGTTCTTC
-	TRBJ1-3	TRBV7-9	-	CASSSREAGNTIYF	TGTGCCAGCAGCTCCAGGGAGGCTGGAAACACCATATATTTT
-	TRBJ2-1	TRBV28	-	CASSLALGGYNEQFF	TGTGCCAGCAGTTTAGCACTGGGAGGCTACAATGAGCAGTTCTTC
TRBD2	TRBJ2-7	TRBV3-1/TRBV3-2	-	CASSQEALAGSKQYF	TGTGCCAGCAGCCAAGAGGCCCTAGCGGGAAGCAAGCAGTACTTC
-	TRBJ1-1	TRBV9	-	CASSAYLGEETEAFF	TGTGCCAGCAGCGCATACCTCGGAGAGGAAACTGAAGCTTTCTTT
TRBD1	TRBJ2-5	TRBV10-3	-	CAISDPGQGVETQYF	TGTGCCATCAGTGATCCGGGACAGGGGGTTGAGACCCAGTACTTC
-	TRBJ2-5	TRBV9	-	CASSVGGTQETQYF	TGTGCCAGCAGCGTAGGGGGCACCCAAGAGACCCAGTACTTC
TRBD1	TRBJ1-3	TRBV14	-	CASSQHRDRGESGNTIYF	TGTGCCAGCAGCCAGCACCGGGACAGGGGAGAGTCTGGAAACACCATATATTTT
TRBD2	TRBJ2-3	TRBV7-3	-	CASSLRGTSALGTDTQYF	TGTGCCAGCAGCTTAAGGGGGACTAGCGCTTTAGGAACAGATACGCAGTATTTT
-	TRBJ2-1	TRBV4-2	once	CASSQLLAQPVPFF	TGTGCCAGCAGCCAATTGCTAGCGCAGCCAGTTCCGTTCTTC
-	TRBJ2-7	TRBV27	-	CASSVTGYAYEQYF	TGTGCCAGCAGTGTGACAGGCTATGCCTACGAGCAGTACTTC
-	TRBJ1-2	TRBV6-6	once	CASSPLKPGLQNHGYTF	TGTGCCAGCAGTCCTCTTAAACCGGGACTCCAGAATCATGGCTACACCTTC
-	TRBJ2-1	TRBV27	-	CASSLWRSSYNEQFF	TGTGCCAGCAGTTTATGGCGGAGCTCCTACAATGAGCAGTTCTTC
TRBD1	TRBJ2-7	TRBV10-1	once	CASSRDRRYEQYF	TGCGCCAGCAGTCGGGACAGGAGATACGAGCAGTACTTC